The rows below give T cell receptor beta chains drawn from one sample of a study of Ad26.COV2.S vaccination and SARS-CoV-2 variants. The data were produced by immunoSEQ multiplex PCR, yet TCRdb's version contains in-frame clones alone and is incomplete. The sample lists fewer than 400,000 clones; around four fifths were seen once. The sequencing here drew on peripheral blood, taken in a trial of Ad26.COV2.S vaccine versus placebo. All receptors come from a person aged 18-60 years who received the Ad26.COV2.S COVID-19 vaccine or a placebo. CDR3s include the opening cysteine and the closing phenylalanine or tryptophan. Each record gives: D gene, J gene, V gene, clone size, CDR3 DNA, CDR3 protein. The D gene is left open where the match is weak. Only part of the rows carry a size: once, few, many, or a class if the clone is expanded.

D gene: .
J gene: TRBJ2-7
V gene: TRBV25-1
clone size: once
CDR3 DNA: TGTGCCAGCAGACCGGCGGGTTCCTACGAGCAGTACTTC
CDR3 protein: CASRPAGSYEQYF

D gene: .
J gene: TRBJ1-1
V gene: TRBV5-1
clone size: .
CDR3 DNA: TGCGCCAGCAGCTTGGGGAGGACAGCCGAAGCTTTCTTT
CDR3 protein: CASSLGRTAEAFF

D gene: .
J gene: TRBJ2-3
V gene: TRBV19
clone size: .
CDR3 DNA: TGTGCCAGTATCGCAACAGGGGACTCCACAGATACGCAGTATTTT
CDR3 protein: CASIATGDSTDTQYF

D gene: .
J gene: TRBJ2-7
V gene: TRBV12-3/TRBV12-4
clone size: .
CDR3 DNA: TGTGCCAGCAGTTTTGCTGGGTACGAGCAGTACTTC
CDR3 protein: CASSFAGYEQYF

D gene: TRBD1
J gene: TRBJ2-6
V gene: TRBV5-1
clone size: .
CDR3 DNA: TGCGCCAGCAGCTTAACAGGGGGCTCTGGGGCCAACGTCCTGACTTTC
CDR3 protein: CASSLTGGSGANVLTF

D gene: TRBD1
J gene: TRBJ2-7
V gene: TRBV24-1
clone size: .
CDR3 DNA: TGTGCCACCAGTTCCTCCGGGACAGGGGTCGACGAGCAGTACTTC
CDR3 protein: CATSSSGTGVDEQYF

D gene: .
J gene: TRBJ1-1
V gene: TRBV28
clone size: .
CDR3 DNA: TGTGCCAGCAGTGTGCAGGGGTTCTCGGCTTTCTTT
CDR3 protein: CASSVQGFSAFF

D gene: TRBD1
J gene: TRBJ1-4
V gene: TRBV19
clone size: many
CDR3 DNA: TGTGCCAGTAGTACGGGACAGCTTGAAAAACTGTTTTTT
CDR3 protein: CASSTGQLEKLFF

D gene: .
J gene: TRBJ2-3
V gene: TRBV6-5
clone size: once
CDR3 DNA: TGTGCCAGCAGCCAGCTGACGGTCTCGGATACGCAGTATTTT
CDR3 protein: CASSQLTVSDTQYF

D gene: .
J gene: TRBJ2-5
V gene: TRBV18
clone size: .
CDR3 DNA: TGTGCCAGCTCACCACCGGGCAGCGGGCGAAAAGAGACCCAGTACTTC
CDR3 protein: CASSPPGSGRKETQYF

D gene: TRBD2
J gene: TRBJ2-7
V gene: TRBV18
clone size: .
CDR3 DNA: TGTGCCAGCTCGCCAGGACTAGCGGGGGCCGTATACGAGCAGTACTTC
CDR3 protein: CASSPGLAGAVYEQYF

D gene: .
J gene: TRBJ1-5
V gene: TRBV27
clone size: .
CDR3 DNA: TGTGCCAGCAGTTTGAGGAATCAGCCCCAGCATTTT
CDR3 protein: CASSLRNQPQHF

D gene: .
J gene: TRBJ2-1
V gene: TRBV2
clone size: .
CDR3 DNA: TGTGCCAGCAGTGAACCCAGGGGACATGAGCAGTTCTTC
CDR3 protein: CASSEPRGHEQFF

D gene: TRBD2
J gene: TRBJ2-5
V gene: TRBV27
clone size: .
CDR3 DNA: TGTGCCAGCAGCCCCTGGGTAGCGGGGGTAGAGACCCAGTACTTC
CDR3 protein: CASSPWVAGVETQYF

D gene: .
J gene: TRBJ1-3
V gene: TRBV28
clone size: .
CDR3 DNA: TGTGCCAGCAGTTTATCAGCTGCAGGGAATCTTGGAAACACCATATATTTT
CDR3 protein: CASSLSAAGNLGNTIYF

D gene: .
J gene: TRBJ1-3
V gene: TRBV30
clone size: once
CDR3 DNA: TGTGCCTGGCAGCTGATCTCTGGAAACACCATATATTTT
CDR3 protein: CAWQLISGNTIYF

D gene: .
J gene: TRBJ1-1
V gene: TRBV6-5
clone size: .
CDR3 DNA: TGTGCCAGCAGTTACACGGGGGCATTGGCTGAAGCTTTCTTT
CDR3 protein: CASSYTGALAEAFF

D gene: TRBD2
J gene: TRBJ2-2
V gene: TRBV11-2
clone size: .
CDR3 DNA: TGTGCCAGCAGCTTAGTGTCGGGGGGAAGAACCGGGGAGCTGTTTTTT
CDR3 protein: CASSLVSGGRTGELFF

D gene: .
J gene: TRBJ1-2
V gene: TRBV21-1
clone size: .
CDR3 DNA: TGTGCCAGCAGCAAGGTTCCATCCCTAGCTAACTATGGCTACACCTTC
CDR3 protein: CASSKVPSLANYGYTF

D gene: .
J gene: TRBJ2-7
V gene: TRBV4-1
clone size: .
CDR3 DNA: TGCGCCAGCAGCCAGATTGGCGCGCGATACGAGCAGTACTTC
CDR3 protein: CASSQIGARYEQYF

D gene: .
J gene: TRBJ2-3
V gene: TRBV7-2
clone size: .
CDR3 DNA: TGTGCCAGCAGCTTAGGGTCTTACACAGATACGCAGTATTTT
CDR3 protein: CASSLGSYTDTQYF

D gene: .
J gene: TRBJ2-7
V gene: TRBV5-5
clone size: .
CDR3 DNA: TGTGCCAGCAGCTTCCGACCGGGGTACGAGCAGTACTTC
CDR3 protein: CASSFRPGYEQYF

D gene: .
J gene: TRBJ2-1
V gene: TRBV23-1
clone size: .
CDR3 DNA: TGCGCCAGCAGTCTAGCGGACTGTAACAATGAGCAGTTCTTC
CDR3 protein: CASSLADCNNEQFF

D gene: TRBD1
J gene: TRBJ1-3
V gene: TRBV6-5
clone size: .
CDR3 DNA: TGTGCCAGCCGGGACAGCCTTATCTCTGGAAACACCATATATTTT
CDR3 protein: CASRDSLISGNTIYF

D gene: .
J gene: TRBJ2-2
V gene: TRBV11-3
clone size: .
CDR3 DNA: TGTGCCAGCAGCTTGACGGGCAGTGCCGGGGAGCTGTTTTTT
CDR3 protein: CASSLTGSAGELFF

D gene: .
J gene: TRBJ2-2
V gene: TRBV6-2/TRBV6-3
clone size: .
CDR3 DNA: TGTGCCAGCAGTTACGCGCATTACACCGGGGAGCTGTTTTTT
CDR3 protein: CASSYAHYTGELFF

D gene: TRBD1
J gene: TRBJ1-1
V gene: TRBV5-4
clone size: once
CDR3 DNA: TGTGCCAGCAGCAGACAGGGTTACACTGAAGCTTTCTTT
CDR3 protein: CASSRQGYTEAFF

D gene: .
J gene: TRBJ2-7
V gene: TRBV7-2
clone size: .
CDR3 DNA: TGTGCCAGCAGCTTTAGTGACTTCTCCTACGAGCAGTACTTC
CDR3 protein: CASSFSDFSYEQYF

D gene: TRBD1
J gene: TRBJ1-3
V gene: TRBV6-5
clone size: once
CDR3 DNA: TGTGCCAGCAGTTTGGGACAGGGTGGGGGAAACACCATATATTTT
CDR3 protein: CASSLGQGGGNTIYF

D gene: .
J gene: TRBJ2-3
V gene: TRBV6-5
clone size: .
CDR3 DNA: TGTGCCAGCACCCCCCAGGCAACTAGCACAGATACGCAGTATTTT
CDR3 protein: CASTPQATSTDTQYF

D gene: TRBD1
J gene: TRBJ2-7
V gene: TRBV6-1
clone size: .
CDR3 DNA: TGTGCCAGCAGTGAAGCGCATGCCGGGACAGGGTTTAAGTACGAGCAGTACTTC
CDR3 protein: CASSEAHAGTGFKYEQYF

D gene: TRBD1
J gene: TRBJ1-6
V gene: TRBV6-5
clone size: .
CDR3 DNA: TGTGCCAGCTCGGGGGGCAGGGGGTCTTCACCCCTCCACTTT
CDR3 protein: CASSGGRGSSPLHF

D gene: TRBD1
J gene: TRBJ2-2
V gene: TRBV5-1
clone size: .
CDR3 DNA: TGCGCCAGCAGCCCCGGTCCCGGGACAGAGGCCGGGGAGCTGTTTTTT
CDR3 protein: CASSPGPGTEAGELFF

D gene: .
J gene: TRBJ1-1
V gene: TRBV18
clone size: once
CDR3 DNA: TGTGCCAGCTCACCACGGCGCGGGAACGCTGAAGCTTTCTTT
CDR3 protein: CASSPRRGNAEAFF

D gene: .
J gene: TRBJ2-5
V gene: TRBV28
clone size: .
CDR3 DNA: TGTGCCAGCAGGACACTGACGGGGGAGACCCAGTACTTC
CDR3 protein: CASRTLTGETQYF

D gene: .
J gene: TRBJ1-1
V gene: TRBV28
clone size: .
CDR3 DNA: TGTGCCACTATGACAGTGAACACTGAAGCTTTCTTT
CDR3 protein: CATMTVNTEAFF

D gene: TRBD2
J gene: TRBJ2-5
V gene: TRBV9
clone size: .
CDR3 DNA: TGTGCCAGCAGCGTCGGGACTAGCGGGGTTACTGAGACCCAGTACTTC
CDR3 protein: CASSVGTSGVTETQYF

D gene: .
J gene: TRBJ1-1
V gene: TRBV5-1
clone size: .
CDR3 DNA: TGCGCCAGCAAGACAGGAGTGATGAACACTGAAGCTTTCTTT
CDR3 protein: CASKTGVMNTEAFF

D gene: .
J gene: TRBJ1-2
V gene: TRBV19
clone size: few
CDR3 DNA: TGTGCCAGTAGTATATGGAAGGATGGCTACACCTTC
CDR3 protein: CASSIWKDGYTF

D gene: .
J gene: TRBJ2-1
V gene: TRBV4-1
clone size: .
CDR3 DNA: TGCGCCAGCAGCCAAAGGGACAATGAGCAGTTCTTC
CDR3 protein: CASSQRDNEQFF